This T cell receptor (beta chain) was retrieved from a study of T cell responses to AZD1222 COVID-19 vaccine. Study-level information: Investigators merged groups given second doses at roughly 4 or roughly 12 weeks.

Study conclusions and caveats: Unmutated variant regions reportedly attract nearly half of all spike-specific TCRs.

This clone came up once. What it binds is unknown. The table came from immunoSEQ multiplex PCR; TCRdb's copy has only in-frame clones and leaves some out. The sample holds 150,000 to 200,000 clones, around 92% seen once. The sample here was peripheral blood, taken on day 0 of AZD1222 vaccination. This TCR came from an adult in good health.

CDR3 amino acids: CAWSEGAHQPQHF. CDR3 in DNA: TGTGCCTGGAGTGAGGGGGCCCATCAGCCCCAGCATTTT. The chain recombines TRBV30 with TRBJ1-5, with 7 bases matching TRBD1. CDR3 length equals 13 residues. J gave up 5 bases and V 1 base, and 2 bases lay outside the gene matches. CDR1 GTSNPN and CDR2 SVGIG come from the germline V gene (reference sequence).